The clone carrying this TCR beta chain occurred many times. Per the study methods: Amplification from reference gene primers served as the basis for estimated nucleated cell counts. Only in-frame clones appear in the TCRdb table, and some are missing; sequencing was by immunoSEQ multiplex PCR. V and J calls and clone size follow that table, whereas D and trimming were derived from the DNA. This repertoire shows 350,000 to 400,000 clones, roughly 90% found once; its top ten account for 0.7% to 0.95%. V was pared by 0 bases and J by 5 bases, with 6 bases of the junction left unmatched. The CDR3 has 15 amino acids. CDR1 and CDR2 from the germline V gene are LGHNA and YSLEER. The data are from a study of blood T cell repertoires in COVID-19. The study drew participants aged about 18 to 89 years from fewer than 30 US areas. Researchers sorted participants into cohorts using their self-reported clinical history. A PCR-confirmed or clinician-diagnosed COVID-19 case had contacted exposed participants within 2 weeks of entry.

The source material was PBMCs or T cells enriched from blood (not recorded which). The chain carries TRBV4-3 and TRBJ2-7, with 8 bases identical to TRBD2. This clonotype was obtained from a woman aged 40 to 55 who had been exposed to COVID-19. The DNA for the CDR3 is TGCGCCAGCAGCCAAGACTTAGCGGGATCCGACGAGCAGTACTTC. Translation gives CASSQDLAGSDEQYF.